This record looks at one T cell receptor beta chain sequence and its context. CDR1 and CDR2 (germline): ENHRY, SYGVKD. V gave up 11 bases and J gave up 0 bases, with 15 bases separating them. The CDR3 covers 14 residues. TCRdb reprocessed the RT-PCR reads via MiXCR and lists one record per CDR3 protein. The data contain about 570,000 distinct CDR3 sequences, about 10% of them singletons. This entry comes from a study of response to subunit inactivated influenza vaccine. The same sample was also used in a study of T cells expressing NK-cell markers. That report notes: Generation of TCR beta cDNA was performed by 5'RACE template switching incorporating UMIs.

This TCR derives from a man aged 45-60 years who received an inactivated influenza vaccine. This sequence joins TRBV10-3 and TRBJ2-3, with D perhaps being TRBD1 or TRBD2 (5 bases each). The sequenced sample was PBMCs from blood, obtained on the day of vaccination. This CDR3 is CAVSRDPSTDTQYF. DNA of the CDR3: TGTGCCGTCTCCCGGGACCCAAGCACAGATACGCAGTATTTT.